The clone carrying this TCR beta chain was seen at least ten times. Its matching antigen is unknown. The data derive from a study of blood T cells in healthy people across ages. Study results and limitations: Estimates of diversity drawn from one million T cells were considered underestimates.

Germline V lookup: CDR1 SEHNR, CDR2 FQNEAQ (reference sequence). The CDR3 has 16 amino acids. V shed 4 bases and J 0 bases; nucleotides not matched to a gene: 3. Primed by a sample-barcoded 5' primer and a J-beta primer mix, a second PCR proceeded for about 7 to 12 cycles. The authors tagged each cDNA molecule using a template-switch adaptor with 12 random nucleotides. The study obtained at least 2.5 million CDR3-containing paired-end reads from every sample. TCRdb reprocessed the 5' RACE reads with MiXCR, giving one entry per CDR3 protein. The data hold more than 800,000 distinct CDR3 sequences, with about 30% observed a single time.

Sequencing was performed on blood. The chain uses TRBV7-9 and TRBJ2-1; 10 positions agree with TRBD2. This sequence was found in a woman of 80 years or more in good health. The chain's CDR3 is CASSSRTSGSYNEQFF. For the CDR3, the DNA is TGTGCCAGCAGCTCGCGGACTAGCGGCTCCTACAATGAGCAGTTCTTC.